This entry is about one T cell receptor (beta chain). In the authors' workflow: Amplification of reference gene primers was used by the study to estimate nucleated cell counts. Libraries were prepared by immunoSEQ multiplex PCR; TCRdb keeps only in-frame clonotypes and omits some of them. V, J and clone size were drawn from that table, and D and trimming were deduced from the DNA. The table records over 150,000 clones, approximately 86% of them present only once. V was trimmed by 4 bases and J by 0 bases, leaving 7 bases between them. The V gene's germline CDR1 is LNHDA and CDR2 SQIVND (reference sequence). This CDR3 is built from 13 residues. The data belong to a study of blood T cell repertoires in COVID-19. Study-level information: Researchers got acute and convalescent COVID-19 samples from the United States, Italy and Spain. Nucleic acid was either cDNA or gDNA, and it came from T cells, B-cell-depleted T cells, or PBMCs.

This sequence was found in a man over 45 with active or convalescent COVID-19. Sequencing was carried out using peripheral blood. This chain connects TRBV19 to TRBJ2-7, with D hard to call. CDR3 coding DNA: TGTGCCAGTAGTAATCCGAGCTCCTACGAGCAGTACTTC. As protein: CASSNPSSYEQYF.